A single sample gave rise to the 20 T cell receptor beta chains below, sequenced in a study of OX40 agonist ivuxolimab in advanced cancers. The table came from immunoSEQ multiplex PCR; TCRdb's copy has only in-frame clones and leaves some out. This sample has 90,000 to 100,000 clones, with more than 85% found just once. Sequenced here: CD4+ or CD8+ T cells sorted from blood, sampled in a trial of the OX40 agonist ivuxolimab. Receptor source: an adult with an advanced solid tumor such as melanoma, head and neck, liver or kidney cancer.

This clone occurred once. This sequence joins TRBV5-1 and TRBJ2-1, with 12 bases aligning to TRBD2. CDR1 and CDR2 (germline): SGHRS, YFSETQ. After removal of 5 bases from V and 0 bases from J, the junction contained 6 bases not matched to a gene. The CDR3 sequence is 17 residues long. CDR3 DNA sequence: TGCGCCAGCAGTTGGACTAGCGGGATTAGCTCCTACAATGAGCAGTTCTTC. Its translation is CASSWTSGISSYNEQFF.

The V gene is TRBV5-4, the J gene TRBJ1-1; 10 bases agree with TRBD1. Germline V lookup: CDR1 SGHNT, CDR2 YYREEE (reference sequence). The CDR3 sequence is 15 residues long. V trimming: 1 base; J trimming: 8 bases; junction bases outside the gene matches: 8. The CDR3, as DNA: TGTGCCAGCAGCTTGCAGACAGGGGGCGGAACCGAAGCTTTCTTT. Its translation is CASSLQTGGGTEAFF.

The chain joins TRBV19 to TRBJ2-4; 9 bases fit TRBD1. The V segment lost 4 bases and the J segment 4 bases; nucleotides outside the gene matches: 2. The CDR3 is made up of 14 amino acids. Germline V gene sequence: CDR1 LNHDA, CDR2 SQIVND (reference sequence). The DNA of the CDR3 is TGTGCCAGTAGTACGACAGGGGGAAAAAACATTCAGTACTTC. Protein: CASSTTGGKNIQYF.

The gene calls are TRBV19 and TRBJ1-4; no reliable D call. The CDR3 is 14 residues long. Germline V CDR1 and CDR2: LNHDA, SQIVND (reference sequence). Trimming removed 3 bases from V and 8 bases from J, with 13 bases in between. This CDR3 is CASSIQATGEKLFF. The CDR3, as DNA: TGTGCCAGTAGTATCCAAGCAACCGGGGAAAAACTGTTTTTT. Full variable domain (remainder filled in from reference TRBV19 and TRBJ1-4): DGGITQSPKYLFRKEGQNVTLSCEQNLNHDAMYWYRQDPGQGLRLIYYSQIVNDFQKGDIAEGYSVSREKKESFPLTVTSAQKNPTAFYLCASSIQATGEKLFFGSGTQLSVL.

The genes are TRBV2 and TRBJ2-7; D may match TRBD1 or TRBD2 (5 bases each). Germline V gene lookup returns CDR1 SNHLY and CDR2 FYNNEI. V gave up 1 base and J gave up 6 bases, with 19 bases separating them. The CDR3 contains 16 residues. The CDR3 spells CASSEDSYWGSGEQYF. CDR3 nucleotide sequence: TGTGCCAGCAGTGAAGATTCCTATTGGGGGTCCGGCGAGCAGTACTTC. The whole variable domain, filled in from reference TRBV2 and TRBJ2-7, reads EPEVTQTPSHQVTQMGQEVILRCVPISNHLYFYWYRQILGQKVEFLVSFYNNEISEKSEIFDDQFSVERPDGSNFTLKIRSTKLEDSAMYFCASSEDSYWGSGEQYFGPGTRLTVT.

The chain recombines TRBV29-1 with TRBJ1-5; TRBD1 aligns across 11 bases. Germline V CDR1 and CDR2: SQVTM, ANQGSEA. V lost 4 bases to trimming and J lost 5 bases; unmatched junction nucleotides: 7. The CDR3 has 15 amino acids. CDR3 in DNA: TGCAGCGTTGCCTCCGGGACAGGGGGTTATCAGCCCCAGCATTTT. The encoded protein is CSVASGTGGYQPQHF.

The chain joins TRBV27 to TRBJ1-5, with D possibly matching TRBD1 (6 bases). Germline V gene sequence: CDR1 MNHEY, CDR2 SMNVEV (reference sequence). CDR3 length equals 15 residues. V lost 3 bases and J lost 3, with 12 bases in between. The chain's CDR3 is CASSFGRGPNQPQHF. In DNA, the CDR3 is TGTGCCAGCAGTTTTGGGCGGGGGCCCAATCAGCCCCAGCATTTT.

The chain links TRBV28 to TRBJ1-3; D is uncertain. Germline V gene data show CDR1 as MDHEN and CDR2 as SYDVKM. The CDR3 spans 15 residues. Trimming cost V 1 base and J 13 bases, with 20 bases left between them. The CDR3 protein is CASSLSGLSPKNIYF. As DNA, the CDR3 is TGTGCCAGCAGTTTATCCGGGTTGAGTCCAAAGAATATATATTTT. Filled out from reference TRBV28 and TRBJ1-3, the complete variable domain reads DVKVTQSSRYLVKRTGEKVFLECVQDMDHENMFWYRQDPGLGLRLIYFSYDVKMKEKGDIPEGYSVSREKKERFSLILESASTNQTSMYLCASSLSGLSPKNIYFGEGSWLTVV.

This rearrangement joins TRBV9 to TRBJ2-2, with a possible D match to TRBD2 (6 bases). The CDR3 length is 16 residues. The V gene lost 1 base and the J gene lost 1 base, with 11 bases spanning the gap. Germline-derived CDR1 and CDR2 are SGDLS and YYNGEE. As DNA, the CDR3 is TGTGCCAGCAGCGTATCGCCCGGGGGGAACACCGGGGAGCTGTTTTTT. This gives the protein CASSVSPGGNTGELFF.

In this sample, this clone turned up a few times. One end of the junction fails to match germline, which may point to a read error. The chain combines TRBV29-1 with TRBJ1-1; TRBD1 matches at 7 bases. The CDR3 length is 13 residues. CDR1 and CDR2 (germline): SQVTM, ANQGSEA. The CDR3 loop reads CSVQDRVSTEAFF. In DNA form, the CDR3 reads TGCAGCGTTCAAGACAGGGTGAGCACTGAAGCTTTCTTT.

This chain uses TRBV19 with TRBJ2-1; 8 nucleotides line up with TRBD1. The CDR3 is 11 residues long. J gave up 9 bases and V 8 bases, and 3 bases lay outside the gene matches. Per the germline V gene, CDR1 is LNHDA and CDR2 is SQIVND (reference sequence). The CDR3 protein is CASGDRSEQFF. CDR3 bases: TGTGCCAGTGGGGACAGGAGTGAGCAGTTCTTC.

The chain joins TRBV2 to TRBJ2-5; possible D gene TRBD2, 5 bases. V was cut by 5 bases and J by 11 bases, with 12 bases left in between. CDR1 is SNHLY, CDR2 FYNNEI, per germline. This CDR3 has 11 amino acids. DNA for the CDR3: TGTGCCAGCAGTAGCCGGTCGGGGCAGTACTTC. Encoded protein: CASSSRSGQYF.

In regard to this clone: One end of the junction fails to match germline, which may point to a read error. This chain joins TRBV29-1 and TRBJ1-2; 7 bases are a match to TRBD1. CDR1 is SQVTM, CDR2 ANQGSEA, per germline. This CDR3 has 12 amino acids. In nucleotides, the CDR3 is TGCAGCGTTGAAGATGGAGGGACAGCAACTCCGTTC. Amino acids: CSVEDGGTATPF.

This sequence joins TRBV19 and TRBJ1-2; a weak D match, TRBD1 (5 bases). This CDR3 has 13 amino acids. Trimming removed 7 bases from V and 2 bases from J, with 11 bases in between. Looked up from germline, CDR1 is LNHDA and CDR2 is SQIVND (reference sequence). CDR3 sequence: CASMGVRNYGYTF. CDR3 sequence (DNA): TGTGCCAGTATGGGGGTGAGAAACTATGGCTACACCTTC.

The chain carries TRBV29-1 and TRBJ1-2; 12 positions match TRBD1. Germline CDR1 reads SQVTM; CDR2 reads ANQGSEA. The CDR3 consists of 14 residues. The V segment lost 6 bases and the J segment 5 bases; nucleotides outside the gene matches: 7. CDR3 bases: TGCAGCGTGACACCGGGACAGGGGGCATATGGCTACACCTTC. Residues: CSVTPGQGAYGYTF.

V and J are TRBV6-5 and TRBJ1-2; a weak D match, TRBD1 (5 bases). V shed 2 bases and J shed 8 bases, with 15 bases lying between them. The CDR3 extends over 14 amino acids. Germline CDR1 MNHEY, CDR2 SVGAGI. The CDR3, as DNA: TGTGCCAGCAGTTACGCCACATGGGACGGCGGCTACACCTTC. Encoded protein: CASSYATWDGGYTF.

CDR3 residues: CASRLARTDTQYF. The CDR3, as DNA: TGTGCCAGTAGACTGGCTCGCACAGATACGCAGTATTTT. V and J are TRBV19 and TRBJ2-3, with no clear D. CDR3 size: 13 residues. The germline CDR1 and CDR2 sequences are LNHDA and SQIVND (reference sequence). V gave up 6 bases and J gave up 1 base, with 8 bases separating them.

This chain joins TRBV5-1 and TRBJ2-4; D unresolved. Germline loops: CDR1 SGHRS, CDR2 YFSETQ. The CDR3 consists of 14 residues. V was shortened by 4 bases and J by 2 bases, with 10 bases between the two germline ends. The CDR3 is CASSPQNPKNIQYF. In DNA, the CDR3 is TGCGCCAGCAGCCCACAGAACCCCAAAAACATTCAGTACTTC.

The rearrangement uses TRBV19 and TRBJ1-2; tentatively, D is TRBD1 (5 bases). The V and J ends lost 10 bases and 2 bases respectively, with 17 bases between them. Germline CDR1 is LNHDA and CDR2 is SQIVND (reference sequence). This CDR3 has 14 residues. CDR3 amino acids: CATTQGTDNYGYTF. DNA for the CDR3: TGTGCCACTACTCAGGGTACAGACAACTATGGCTACACCTTC. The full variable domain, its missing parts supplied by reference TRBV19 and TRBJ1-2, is DGGITQSPKYLFRKEGQNVTLSCEQNLNHDAMYWYRQDPGQGLRLIYYSQIVNDFQKGDIAEGYSVSREKKESFPLTVTSAQKNPTAFYLCATTQGTDNYGYTFGSGTRLTVV.

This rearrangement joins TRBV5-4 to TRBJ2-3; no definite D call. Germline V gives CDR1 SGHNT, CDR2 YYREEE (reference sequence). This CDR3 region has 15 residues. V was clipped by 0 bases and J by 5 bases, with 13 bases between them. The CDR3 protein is CASSLVPVSVDTQYF. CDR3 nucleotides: TGTGCCAGCAGCTTGGTACCAGTTTCGGTAGATACGCAGTATTTT.